The clone carrying this T cell receptor beta chain was recorded a few times. Its antigen is still unknown. The length of the CDR3 is 15 residues. The germline V gene has CDR1 SQVTM and CDR2 ANQGSEA. Trimming left V 4 bases short and J 0 bases short, with 12 bases between. This entry is derived from a study of Graves' ophthalmopathy and Graves' hyperthyroidism. The study, taken as a whole, reports: At around 65% sensitivity and approximately 72% specificity, the model predicted progression of the ophthalmopathy.

Amplification of the TCR beta CDR3 regions used RNA transcripts (as template). HTBI primers were employed in first-round RT-PCR, then a second-round multiplex PCR followed. TCRdb re-called the multiplex PCR reads with MiXCR, one entry per CDR3 protein. The sample has some 1.1 million distinct CDR3 sequences, 36% seen once. This receptor was identified in an adult man with Graves' hyperthyroidism. This chain links TRBV29-1 with TRBJ2-2; the D gene is possibly TRBD2 (6 bases). Sequencing was done on a sample of peripheral blood or thyroid tissue (not recorded which). The CDR3 here is CSVGAQRANTGELFF. DNA of the CDR3: TGCAGCGTTGGAGCCCAGCGGGCGAACACCGGGGAGCTGTTTTTT.